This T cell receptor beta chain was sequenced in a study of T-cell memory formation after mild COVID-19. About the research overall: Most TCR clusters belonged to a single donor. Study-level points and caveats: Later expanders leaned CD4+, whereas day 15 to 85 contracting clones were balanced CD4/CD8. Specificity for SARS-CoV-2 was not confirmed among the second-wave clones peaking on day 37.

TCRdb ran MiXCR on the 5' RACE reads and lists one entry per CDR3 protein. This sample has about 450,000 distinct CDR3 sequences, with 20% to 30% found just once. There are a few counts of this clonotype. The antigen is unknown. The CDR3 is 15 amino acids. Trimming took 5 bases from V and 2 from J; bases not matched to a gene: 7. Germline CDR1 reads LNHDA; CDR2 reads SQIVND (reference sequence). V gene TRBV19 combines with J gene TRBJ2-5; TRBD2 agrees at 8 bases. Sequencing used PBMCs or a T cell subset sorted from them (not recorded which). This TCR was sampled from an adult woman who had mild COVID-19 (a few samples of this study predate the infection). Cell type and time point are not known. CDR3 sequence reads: CASSVLAGTQETQYF. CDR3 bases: TGTGCCAGTAGTGTTTTAGCGGGGACTCAAGAGACCCAGTACTTC.